Below are 8 T cell receptor beta chains sequenced from a single sample in a study of T cell responses to AZD1222 COVID-19 vaccine. Some clones are missing from TCRdb's copy, which holds only in-frame ones; the method was immunoSEQ multiplex PCR. The data contain about 150,000 clones, 85% to 95% of them singletons. Sequencing was performed on peripheral blood, taken on day 0 of AZD1222 vaccination. The receptors come from an adult in good health.

J is TRBJ2-2 and V is TRBV12-3 or TRBV12-4, with 8 positions matching TRBD1. This CDR3 is built from 13 residues. The V segment lost 6 bases and the J segment 7 bases; nucleotides outside the gene matches: 4. The CDR3 DNA is TGTGCCAGCAGCACAGGGGGTAACGGGGAGCTGTTTTTT. Its translation is CASSTGGNGELFF.

This clone was picked up one time. J is TRBJ2-5 and V is TRBV27; either TRBD1 or TRBD2 may supply D (6 bases each). Looked up from germline, CDR1 is MNHEY and CDR2 is SMNVEV (reference sequence). The CDR3 spans 17 residues. Trimming took 3 bases from V and 5 from J, leaving 22 bases between them. CDR3 protein: CASSFGWGARRRETQYF. CDR3 bases: TGTGCCAGCAGTTTCGGATGGGGGGCACGTCGTCGGGAGACCCAGTACTTC.

J is TRBJ2-3 and V is TRBV6-5; TRBD2 is a possible D gene (5 bases). The V and J ends lost 5 bases and 7 bases respectively, with 19 bases between them. Germline values: CDR1 MNHEY, CDR2 SVGAGI. The CDR3 is made up of 15 amino acids. CDR3 protein: CASSTTGLSGNTQYF. In DNA, the CDR3 is TGTGCCAGCAGTACCACCGGACTCTCCGGTAATACGCAGTATTTT.

The chain uses TRBV7-9 and TRBJ1-3; tentatively, D is TRBD1 (5 bases). Germline CDR1 reads SEHNR; CDR2 reads FQNEAQ (reference sequence). V dropped 6 bases and J dropped 0 bases, with 12 bases sitting between them. This CDR3 has 15 residues. The CDR3 nucleotides are TGTGCCAGCAGTCAAACCGGGGGCTCTGGAAACACCATATATTTT. Translated, it gives CASSQTGGSGNTIYF.

This clone is medium-sized (0.01 to 0.1%). This rearrangement joins TRBV6-4 to TRBJ2-3; TRBD2 matches 13 bases. Germline CDR1 and CDR2: MRHNA and SNTAGT. This CDR3 comprises 16 residues. Trimming cost V 2 bases and J 1 base; bases outside gene matches: 0. The CDR3 DNA sequence: TGTGCCAGCAGTGACGGGACTAGCGGGGGCACAGATACGCAGTATTTT. Protein sequence: CASSDGTSGGTDTQYF.

The chain carries TRBV30 and TRBJ2-2; 16 bases are shared with TRBD2. The CDR3 extends over 19 amino acids. Germline V CDR1 and CDR2: GTSNPN, SVGIG (reference sequence). Unmatched junction bases numbered 7, after V lost 2 bases and J lost 1 base. CDR3 amino acids: CAWSRGLAGGPGNTGELFF. In DNA, the CDR3 is TGTGCCTGGAGTAGGGGACTAGCGGGAGGGCCGGGGAACACCGGGGAGCTGTTTTTT.

This clone came up once. The V and J genes are TRBV4-2 and TRBJ2-5, with 14 bases fitting TRBD2. This CDR3 region has 17 residues. J was trimmed by 6 bases and V by 0 bases; bases with no gene match: 6. Germline V gives CDR1 LGHNA, CDR2 YNFKEQ. CDR3 sequence (DNA): TGTGCCAGCAGCCAAGAAGGGACTAGCGGGGGTAGTAAGACCCAGTACTTC. It is translated as CASSQEGTSGGSKTQYF.

This clone was picked up one time. V and J are TRBV10-3 and TRBJ1-1; D might be TRBD1 (5 bases). CDR3 length equals 13 residues. The germline V and J ends were trimmed by 10 bases and 1 base, with 13 bases remaining between them. Germline CDR1 reads ENHRY; CDR2 reads SYGVKD. CDR3 sequence (DNA): TGTGCCACTACAGGCTCCTCGAACACTGAAGCTTTCTTT. Translation gives CATTGSSNTEAFF.